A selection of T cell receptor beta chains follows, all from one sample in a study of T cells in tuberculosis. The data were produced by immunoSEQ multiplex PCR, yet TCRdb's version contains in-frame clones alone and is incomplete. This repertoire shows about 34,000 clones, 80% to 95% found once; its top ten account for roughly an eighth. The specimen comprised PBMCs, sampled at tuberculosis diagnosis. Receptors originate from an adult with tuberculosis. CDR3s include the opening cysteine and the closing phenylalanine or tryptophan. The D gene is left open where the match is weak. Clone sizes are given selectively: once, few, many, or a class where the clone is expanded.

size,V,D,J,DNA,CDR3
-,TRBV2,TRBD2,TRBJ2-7,TGTGCCAGCAGTGTGACTAGCGGTCCCTACGAGCAGTACTTC,CASSVTSGPYEQYF
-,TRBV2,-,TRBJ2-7,TGTGCCAGCAGTGAAGAGCAGTCGGGGAGCTACGAGCAGTACTTC,CASSEEQSGSYEQYF
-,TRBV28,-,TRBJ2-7,TGTGCCAGCGATAATCCAGGGGGGAGGCACGAGCAGTACTTC,CASDNPGGRHEQYF
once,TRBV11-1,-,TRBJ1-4,TGTGCCAGCAGCATGGGCCGAGGAGGGGCTAATGAAAAACTGTTTTTT,CASSMGRGGANEKLFF
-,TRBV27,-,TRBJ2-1,TGTGCCAGCAGTTTAAGGGAGGCCCGGGACCATGAGCAGTTCTTC,CASSLREARDHEQFF
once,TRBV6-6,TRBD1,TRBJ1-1,TGTGCCAGCAGAGACAGGGCGAGCACTGAAGCTTTCTTT,CASRDRASTEAFF
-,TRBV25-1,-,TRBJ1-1,TGTGCCAGCAGTGAATTAGGGGTTAACACTGAAGCTTTCTTT,CASSELGVNTEAFF
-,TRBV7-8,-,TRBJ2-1,TGTGCCAGCCTCCCGGGACTGCAGGGTGAGCAGTTCTTC,CASLPGLQGEQFF
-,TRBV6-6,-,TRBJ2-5,TGTGCCAGCAGTTACTCGACAGGAGCCCAAGAGACCCAGTACTTC,CASSYSTGAQETQYF
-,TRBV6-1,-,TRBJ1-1,TGTGCCAGCAGTCTGCGAATGAACACTGAAGCTTTCTTT,CASSLRMNTEAFF
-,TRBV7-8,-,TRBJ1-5,TGTGCCAGCAGCACCTACAGGGAACCGGTCGATCAGCCCCAGCATTTT,CASSTYREPVDQPQHF
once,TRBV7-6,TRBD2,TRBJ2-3,TGTGCCAGCAGCCAAGTGGGGGGGGGTTTCACAGATACGCAGTATTTT,CASSQVGGGFTDTQYF
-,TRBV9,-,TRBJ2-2,TGTGCCAGCAGCGTAGCGTCCACAGGGAACACCGGGGAGCTGTTTTTT,CASSVASTGNTGELFF
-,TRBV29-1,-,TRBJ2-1,TGCAGCGTTGGGGGACTGTCACGTGAGCAGTTCTTC,CSVGGLSREQFF
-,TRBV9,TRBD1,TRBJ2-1,TGTGCCAGTGGAACAGGGGGCTCCGGTCCAGACAATGAGCAGTTCTTC,CASGTGGSGPDNEQFF
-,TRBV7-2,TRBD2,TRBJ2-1,TGTGCCAGCAGCATGGGACTAGGGTACAATGAGCAGTTCTTC,CASSMGLGYNEQFF
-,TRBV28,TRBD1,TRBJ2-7,TGTGCCAGCAGGAAACAGGGGTCCGACGAGCAGTACTTC,CASRKQGSDEQYF
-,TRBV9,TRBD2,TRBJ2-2,TGTGCCAGCAGCGATACTAGCGGGAGATCGGGCACCGGGGAGCTGTTTTTT,CASSDTSGRSGTGELFF
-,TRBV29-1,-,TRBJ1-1,TGCAGCGTTCTCTACCTCATAGAGAACACTGAAGCTTTCTTT,CSVLYLIENTEAFF
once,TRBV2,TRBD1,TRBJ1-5,TGTGCCAGCAGCCCGGGACAGAGTTCACCCCAGCATTTT,CASSPGQSSPQHF
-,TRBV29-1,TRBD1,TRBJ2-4,TGCAGCGTTTGCCCCCTCACTGACAGGGGAGACATTCAGTACTTC,CSVCPLTDRGDIQYF
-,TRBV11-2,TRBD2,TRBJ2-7,TGTGCCAGCAGCTTAGGACTAGCGGGAGCGTACGAGCAGTACTTC,CASSLGLAGAYEQYF
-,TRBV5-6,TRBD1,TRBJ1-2,TGTGCCAGCAGCTTGTTTGGGACAGCCTCCCCAGCCGCCTATGGCTACACCTTC,CASSLFGTASPAAYGYTF
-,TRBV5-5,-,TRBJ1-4,TGTGCCAGCAGCCCCCGGGGGGGCCCTTTAACTAATGAAAAACTGTTTTTT,CASSPRGGPLTNEKLFF
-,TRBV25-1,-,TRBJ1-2,TGTGCCAGCAGTGAATGGGGGGGGACCGGCTACACCTTC,CASSEWGGTGYTF
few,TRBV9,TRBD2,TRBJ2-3,TGTGCCAGCAGCGTTCAGACTAGCGGGGAACAATATTTT,CASSVQTSGEQYF
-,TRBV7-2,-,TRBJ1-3,TGTGCCAGCAGCTTCCCGGTCGGGAACACCATATATTTT,CASSFPVGNTIYF
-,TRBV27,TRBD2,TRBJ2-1,TGTGCCACCCGAGCTGCCGGGACTAGCGGGAGTGAGCAGTTCTTC,CATRAAGTSGSEQFF
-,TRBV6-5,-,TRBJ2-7,TGTGCCAGCAGTTACGGGCCGGACGGGGTGTACGAGCAGTACTTC,CASSYGPDGVYEQYF
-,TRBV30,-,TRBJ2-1,TGTGCCTGGAGTGTCGATGAGCAGTTCTTC,CAWSVDEQFF
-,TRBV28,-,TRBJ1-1,TGTGCCAGCAGTCCAAGGGAGAAATACACTGAAGCTTTCTTT,CASSPREKYTEAFF
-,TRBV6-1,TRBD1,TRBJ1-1,TGTGCCAGCATCATGACAGGGGGAATCACTGAAGCTTTCTTT,CASIMTGGITEAFF
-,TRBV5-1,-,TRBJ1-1,TGCGCCAGCAGCTTGTCGCCAGGGAACACTGAAGCTTTCTTT,CASSLSPGNTEAFF
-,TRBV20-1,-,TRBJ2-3,TGCAGTCCAGCTGGGCCGGATACGCAGTATTTT,CSPAGPDTQYF
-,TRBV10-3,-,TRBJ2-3,TGTGCCATCAGTGCGGACAGAACAGATACGCAGTATTTT,CAISADRTDTQYF
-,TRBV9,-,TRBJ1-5,TGTGCCAGCAGCTCAGGGAATCAGCCCCAGCATTTT,CASSSGNQPQHF
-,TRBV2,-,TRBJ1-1,TGTGCCAGCAGTCCGGACAGCCCTGAAGCTTTCTTT,CASSPDSPEAFF
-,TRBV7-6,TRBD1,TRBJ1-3,TGTGCCAGCAGCCTCGACAGGGAAAACACCATATATTTT,CASSLDRENTIYF
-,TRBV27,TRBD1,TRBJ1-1,TGTGCCAGCATGAGGGGGCGCGGTGTCACTGAAGCTTTCTTT,CASMRGRGVTEAFF
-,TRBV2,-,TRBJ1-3,TGTGCCAGCAGAACCGGGGACTCTGGAAACACCATATATTTT,CASRTGDSGNTIYF
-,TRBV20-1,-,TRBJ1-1,TGCACCGGACAGCAGAACACTGAAGCTTTCTTT,CTGQQNTEAFF
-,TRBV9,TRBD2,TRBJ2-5,TGTGCCAGCAGCCCCGGACTAGCGGGAGGACTCCGCCAAGAGACCCAGTACTTC,CASSPGLAGGLRQETQYF